These 31 T cell receptor beta chains were sequenced from one sample in a study of beta chain features in type 1 diabetes. Every bit of the isolated RNA underwent reverse transcription, so sequencing read expressed TCRB transcripts. Profiled with immunoSEQ multiplex PCR; TCRdb holds only in-frame clones, not every one. The sample has just over 600,000 clones; 15% to 19% are singletons. The specimen was naive CD4+ T cells from blood. The receptors shown here come from a man between 18 and 35 years old in good health.

The chain couples TRBV9 to TRBJ2-7; 10 nucleotides match TRBD1. This CDR3 has 17 amino acids. Unmatched junction bases numbered 10, after V lost 0 bases and J lost 4 bases. Germline lookup yields CDR1 SGDLS and CDR2 YYNGEE. The CDR3 nucleotides read TGTGCCAGCAGCGTAGCTTCCGGGACAGGGGTTTGGTACGAGCAGTACTTC. Its protein product is CASSVASGTGVWYEQYF.

This clone was detected only a few times. This chain links TRBV19 with TRBJ2-1; the match to TRBD2 covers 8 bases. V lost 7 bases and J lost 2; bases outside the gene matches: 7. Looked up from germline, CDR1 is LNHDA and CDR2 is SQIVND (reference sequence). This CDR3 is 15 amino acids long. CDR3 in amino acids: CASTLSGIPYNEQFF. Written as DNA, the CDR3 is TGTGCCAGTACCCTTAGCGGGATCCCCTACAATGAGCAGTTCTTC.

This sequence joins TRBV19 and TRBJ2-7; 11 bases match TRBD2. This CDR3 is built from 15 residues. Germline lookup yields CDR1 LNHDA and CDR2 SQIVND (reference sequence). The V segment lost 4 bases and the J segment 3 bases; nucleotides outside the gene matches: 5. The CDR3: CASSSLAGGIYEQYF. CDR3 nucleotides: TGTGCCAGTAGTAGCCTAGCGGGAGGAATCTACGAGCAGTACTTC.

This chain connects TRBV27 to TRBJ1-5; TRBD1 agrees at 10 bases. The CDR3 has 15 residues. The V gene end was trimmed by 6 bases and the J gene end by 1 base; junction bases not matched to a gene: 3. Germline V gene data show CDR1 as MNHEY and CDR2 as SMNVEV (reference sequence). Here the CDR3 reads CASSRGQGSNQPQHF. The CDR3 coding sequence is TGTGCCAGCAGCCGGGGACAGGGGAGCAATCAGCCCCAGCATTTT.

The chain has TRBV11-2 and TRBJ2-7; 7 bases map to TRBD2. The CDR3 consists of 16 residues. Unmatched junction bases numbered 11, after V lost 5 bases and J lost 1 base. Germline assignment: CDR1 SGHAT and CDR2 FQNNGV. CDR3 nucleotide sequence: TGTGCCAGCAGCACCCACCGGACTAGTTGGTCCTACGAGCAGTACTTC. Translation: CASSTHRTSWSYEQYF.

The table lists this clone with a few counts. The CDR3 sequence: CASSHIGTPRRYF. The CDR3 DNA reads TGTGCCAGCAGCCACATCGGGACACCCAGACGGTACTTC. V and J are TRBV2 and TRBJ2-7, with TRBD1 as a possible D gene (6 bases). Trimming removed 6 bases from V and 12 bases from J, with 21 bases in between. CDR1 and CDR2 (germline): SNHLY, FYNNEI. This CDR3 contains 13 residues.

The V gene is TRBV5-1, the J gene TRBJ1-2; D not resolved. Trimming stripped 2 bases from V and 2 bases from J, with 10 bases between. The CDR3 has 14 residues. Germline V lookup: CDR1 SGHRS, CDR2 YFSETQ. CDR3: CASSFYGGNYGYTF. The CDR3 DNA follows: TGCGCCAGCAGCTTCTACGGAGGAAACTATGGCTACACCTTC. Complete variable domain (other parts from reference TRBV5-1 and TRBJ1-2): KAGVTQTPRYLIKTRGQQVTLSCSPISGHRSVSWYQQTPGQGLQFLFEYFSETQRNKGNFPGRFSGRQFSNSRSEMNVSTLELGDSALYLCASSFYGGNYGYTFGSGTRLTVV.

V usage is TRBV15 and J usage is TRBJ2-4; 9 bases are a match to TRBD1. Germline V CDR1 and CDR2: LNHNV, YYDKDF (reference sequence). This CDR3 has 16 residues. V gave up 2 bases and J gave up 8 bases; unmatched junction bases: 10. DNA of the CDR3: TGTGCCACCAGCAGATTCCGGGACAGGGATGGGGACATTCAGTACTTC. It translates to CATSRFRDRDGDIQYF.

This clone was counted only a few times. The chain is built from TRBV25-1 and TRBJ1-4; 7 bases match TRBD1. CDR1 and CDR2 (germline): MGHDK, SYGVNS. The CDR3 loop spans 13 amino acids. V lost 8 bases, J lost 8 bases, and 8 bases stayed unmatched. CDR3 protein: CASVSDRREKLFF. CDR3 bases: TGTGCCAGCGTGTCGGACAGGAGGGAAAAACTGTTTTTT. Full variable domain (remainder filled in from reference TRBV25-1 and TRBJ1-4): EADIYQTPRYLVIGTGKKITLECSQTMGHDKMYWYQQDPGMELHLIHYSYGVNSTEKGDLSSESTVSRIRTEHFPLTLESARPSHTSQYLCASVSDRREKLFFGSGTQLSVL.

The V and J genes are TRBV30 and TRBJ1-1; D unclear. The germline V gene encodes CDR1 GTSNPN and CDR2 SVGIG (reference sequence). This CDR3 has 13 residues. V shed 0 bases and J shed 0 bases, with 5 bases lying between them. The DNA for the CDR3 is TGTGCCTGGAGTGTAAATGTGAACACTGAAGCTTTCTTT. Its protein product is CAWSVNVNTEAFF.

This clone was observed a handful of times. The chain is built from TRBV28 and TRBJ2-1; 9 bases are shared with TRBD1. V lost 6 bases to trimming and J lost 7 bases; unmatched junction nucleotides: 13. CDR3 length equals 16 residues. Germline CDR1 reads MDHEN; CDR2 reads SYDVKM. CDR3 DNA: TGTGCCAGCAGCCTTTCCGGGACAGGGAGAGGGAATGAGCAGTTCTTC. Protein sequence: CASSLSGTGRGNEQFF.

The chain is built from TRBV5-1 and TRBJ1-4; D not certain. Germline values: CDR1 SGHRS, CDR2 YFSETQ. The CDR3 extends over 14 amino acids. Trimming shortened V by 7 bases and J by 8 bases, and 18 bases separated the two germline ends. This CDR3 is CASARGAVGEKLFF. CDR3 bases: TGCGCCAGCGCCCGAGGTGCCGTTGGGGAAAAACTGTTTTTT.

A few counts support this clone. The chain recombines TRBV5-4 with TRBJ2-1, with a weak D call TRBD1 (6 bases). The CDR3 has 15 residues. Germline V gives CDR1 SGHNT, CDR2 YYREEE (reference sequence). The V and J ends lost 4 bases and 0 bases respectively, with 11 bases between them. The CDR3 nucleotides read TGTGCCAGCAGCGCCCGACAGGTCTCCTACAATGAGCAGTTCTTC. Its protein is CASSARQVSYNEQFF. Based on the CDR3 plus reference TRBV5-4 and TRBJ2-1, the full variable domain is ETGVTQSPTHLIKTRGQQVTLRCSSQSGHNTVSWYQQALGQGPQFIFQYYREEENGRGNFPPRFSGLQFPNYSSELNVNALELDDSALYLCASSARQVSYNEQFFGPGTRLTVL.

This clone was seen a handful of times. The rearrangement links TRBV19 to TRBJ2-7, with 8 bases that match TRBD2. With 4 bases clipped from V and 1 base from J, the junction kept 6 bases outside the gene matches. The V gene's germline CDR1 is LNHDA and CDR2 SQIVND (reference sequence). The CDR3 has 15 residues. CDR3 sequence (DNA): TGTGCCAGTAGTACCTTAGCGGGGTCGTCCTACGAGCAGTACTTC. This sequence encodes CASSTLAGSSYEQYF.

This clone was picked up a small number of times. The V call is TRBV6-4, the J call TRBJ1-6; maybe TRBD1 (5 bases). V gave up 6 bases and J gave up 7 bases, with 13 bases separating them. Per germline, CDR1 MRHNA and CDR2 SNTAGT. The CDR3 length is 14 residues. The CDR3 DNA follows: TGTGCCAGCAGCCAGGGCTACAGGAATTCACCCCTCCACTTT. It yields the protein CASSQGYRNSPLHF.

In this sample, this clone turned up a few times. The V call is TRBV7-9, the J call TRBJ2-7; D uncertain. Trimming shortened V by 5 bases and J by 3 bases, and 23 bases separated the two germline ends. The germline gives CDR1 SEHNR, CDR2 FQNEAQ (reference sequence). The CDR3 has 17 residues. The CDR3 coding sequence is TGTGCCAGCAGCCCCCGATACCCGGTCATTTCTGGCTACGAGCAGTACTTC. Protein sequence: CASSPRYPVISGYEQYF.

This clone came up a few times. The chain employs TRBV27 and TRBJ2-4; a weak D match, TRBD1 (6 bases). The CDR3 has 15 residues. The ends were cut back, 5 bases at V and 0 bases at J, with 11 bases in the middle. Looked up from germline, CDR1 is MNHEY and CDR2 is SMNVEV (reference sequence). Here the CDR3 reads CASSQTGLAKNIQYF. The CDR3 nucleotides are TGTGCCAGCAGTCAAACAGGGCTAGCCAAAAACATTCAGTACTTC.

The gene calls are TRBV9 and TRBJ2-7; 8 nucleotides align to TRBD1. CDR1 is SGDLS, CDR2 YYNGEE, per germline. The CDR3 has 15 residues. The junction had 2 bases not matched to a gene; V was cut back by 0 bases and J by 0 bases. CDR3 residues: CASSVGQGRSYEQYF. The DNA of the CDR3 is TGTGCCAGCAGCGTAGGACAGGGGCGCTCCTACGAGCAGTACTTC.

The V call is TRBV6-5, the J call TRBJ2-4; D gene unclear. The germline gives CDR1 MNHEY, CDR2 SVGAGI. The CDR3 length is 12 residues. V lost 8 bases to trimming and J lost 7 bases, with 12 bases between them. The DNA of the CDR3 is TGTGCCAGCGGTACAGAATTGAACATTCAGTACTTC. Protein sequence: CASGTELNIQYF.

The rearrangement uses TRBV9 and TRBJ2-5, with 10 bases lining up with TRBD1. The CDR3 sequence is 14 residues long. V was clipped by 2 bases and J by 5 bases; unmatched bases: 3. The germline CDR1 and CDR2 sequences are SGDLS and YYNGEE. As DNA, the CDR3 is TGTGCCAGCAGCGTGACAGGGGGCAGGGAGACCCAGTACTTC. It yields the protein CASSVTGGRETQYF.

This chain links TRBV18 with TRBJ2-7; 12 bases fit TRBD1. The CDR3 is made up of 16 amino acids. The V gene's germline CDR1 is KGHSH and CDR2 LQKENI. The V segment lost 5 bases and the J segment 7 bases; nucleotides outside the gene matches: 12. The CDR3 here is CASSSYPGTGGGEQYF. The DNA of the CDR3 is TGTGCCAGCTCATCTTATCCCGGGACAGGGGGCGGAGAGCAGTACTTC.

This clone has more than one count but fewer than ten. The chain uses TRBV20-1 and TRBJ1-2; 7 bases align to TRBD1. This CDR3 has 10 amino acids. Germline V gene data show CDR1 as DFQATT and CDR2 as SNEGSKA (reference sequence). CDR3 loop: CGYRGRGYTF. The CDR3 DNA reads as TGCGGTTACAGGGGACGTGGCTACACCTTC.

This clone was seen a few times. V and J are TRBV7-9 and TRBJ2-7, with D possibly being TRBD1 or TRBD2 (6 bases each). Per germline, CDR1 SEHNR and CDR2 FQNEAQ (reference sequence). This CDR3 comprises 13 residues. The V gene lost 1 base and the J gene lost 6 bases, with 10 bases spanning the gap. The CDR3 reads CASSLDGGGEQYF. The CDR3 bases are TGTGCCAGCAGCTTAGATGGAGGGGGCGAGCAGTACTTC.

V usage is TRBV7-6 and J usage is TRBJ1-5; D unresolved. The CDR3 consists of 14 residues. Germline CDR1 SGHVS, CDR2 FNYEAQ. V was shortened by 0 bases and J by 7 bases, with 10 bases between the two germline ends. In DNA form, the CDR3 reads TGTGCCAGCAGCTTAGCGCAAAGGGAACAGCCCCAGCATTTT. This codes for CASSLAQREQPQHF.

This clone showed up just a few times. The chain joins TRBV28 to TRBJ2-7, with D uncertain. V lost 6 bases and J lost 5, with 14 bases in between. The CDR3 is 13 amino acids. CDR1 is MDHEN, CDR2 SYDVKM, per germline. The CDR3 DNA reads TGTGCCAGCAGAAAGTACCTCCACAACGAGCAGTACTTC. Its translation: CASRKYLHNEQYF.

This clone came up a few times. The rearrangement uses TRBV28 and TRBJ2-3; no clear D. The CDR3 runs to 15 residues. Germline lookup yields CDR1 MDHEN and CDR2 SYDVKM. Trimming took off 2 bases at V and 2 bases at J, with 11 bases between the two ends. The CDR3 nucleotides read TGTGCCAGCAGTTTAGTTGGGTTACTCACAGATACGCAGTATTTT. Amino acids: CASSLVGLLTDTQYF.

This clone was counted only a few times. The chain is built from TRBV6-5 and TRBJ2-7; D is ambiguous. The CDR3 loop spans 11 amino acids. The V gene lost 4 bases and the J gene lost 6 bases, with 7 bases spanning the gap. The germline V gene has CDR1 MNHEY and CDR2 SVGAGI. Here the CDR3 reads CASSSPREQYF. CDR3 nucleotides: TGTGCCAGCAGTTCACCCCGCGAGCAGTACTTC.

This chain joins TRBV4-3 and TRBJ2-1; D is perhaps TRBD1 (6 bases). CDR1 is LGHNA, CDR2 YSLEER, per germline. This CDR3 spans 16 amino acids. Trimming shortened V by 4 bases and J by 5 bases, and 18 bases separated the two germline ends. The CDR3 sequence is CASSPGLTGGDNEQFF. CDR3 DNA: TGCGCCAGCAGCCCTGGGCTGACAGGCGGAGACAATGAGCAGTTCTTC.

This clone was recorded a few times. V and J are TRBV29-1 and TRBJ2-2; the D gene is possibly TRBD2 (5 bases). Looked up from germline, CDR1 is SQVTM and CDR2 is ANQGSEA. The CDR3 runs 12 residues. Deletions cut 6 bases from V and 4 bases from J, with 9 bases between. CDR3 DNA sequence: TGCAGCGTCTGCGGGCGCACCGGGGAGCTGTTTTTT. Its translation: CSVCGRTGELFF.

This clone was counted a few times. The chain uses TRBV7-8 and TRBJ2-5; 13 nucleotides line up with TRBD2. Germline CDR1 and CDR2: SGHVS and FQNEAQ. Trimming removed 5 bases from V and 5 bases from J; junction bases left unmatched: 8. The CDR3 has 16 amino acids. The CDR3 DNA reads as TGTGCCAGCAGCGGGAGACTAGCGGGGGGCCGGGAGACCCAGTACTTC. Amino acid sequence: CASSGRLAGGRETQYF.

This clone was observed a handful of times. This sequence joins TRBV29-1 and TRBJ1-4; TRBD1 aligns across 7 bases. CDR3 length: 14 residues. CDR1 and CDR2 (germline): SQVTM, ANQGSEA. V shed 3 bases and J 3 bases; nucleotides not matched to a gene: 4. The DNA of the CDR3 is TGCAGCGTTGAGACAGGGTGGCCTAATGAAAAACTGTTTTTT. As protein: CSVETGWPNEKLFF. Supplemented by reference TRBV29-1 and TRBJ1-4, the full variable domain reads SAVISQKPSRDICQRGTSLTIQCQVDSQVTMMFWYRQQPGQSLTLIATANQGSEATYESGFVIDKFPISRPNLTFSTLTVSNMSPEDSSIYLCSVETGWPNEKLFFGSGTQLSVL.